The 7 T cell receptor beta chains given below trace back to one sample, sequenced in a study of human T cells and chemical hapten exposure. MiXCR was run by TCRdb on the RACE reads, yielding one entry per CDR3 protein. Counted here are about 99,000 distinct CDR3 sequences, 9.5% to 15% occurring once; the ten biggest clones make up over 2%. Time point described: patch test 1, 2 weeks after DPC sensitization. Treatment reported: therapeutic diphenylcyclopropenone sensitization with weekly scalp DPC. Sequencing was performed on whole blood, taken in connection with sensitization to the hapten diphenylcyclopropenone (DPC). These receptor sequences come from a woman aged 40 to 55 with alopecia areata. Some clones in this sample may be carry-over from other donors' samples.

This clonotype was found a few times. The rearrangement links TRBV6-6 to TRBJ1-1; D is undetermined. CDR1 MNHNY and CDR2 SVGAGI come from the germline V gene (reference sequence). The CDR3 spans 14 residues. V dropped 0 bases and J dropped 4 bases, with 9 bases sitting between them. CDR3 region: CASSYSYEGTEAFF. The DNA for the CDR3 is TGTGCCAGCAGTTACTCGTATGAGGGCACTGAAGCTTTCTTT.

This clonotype was found a few times. V is TRBV27 and J is TRBJ1-5; D might be TRBD1 (5 bases). Germline V gene sequence: CDR1 MNHEY, CDR2 SMNVEV (reference sequence). Trimming pared 1 base from V and 4 bases from J, leaving 8 bases between. The CDR3 consists of 14 residues. The chain's CDR3 is CASSLFGGNQPQHF. CDR3 nucleotides: TGTGCCAGCAGTTTATTTGGGGGGAATCAGCCCCAGCATTTT.

J is TRBJ1-2 and V is TRBV3-1, with D unclear. Per the germline V gene, CDR1 is LGHDT and CDR2 is YNNKEL (reference sequence). The CDR3 has 15 residues. V shed 0 bases and J shed 4 bases, with 12 bases lying between them. CDR3 sequence: CASSQDGGQSYGYTF. The CDR3 DNA reads as TGTGCCAGCAGCCAAGACGGAGGGCAGAGCTATGGCTACACCTTC.

With respect to this clonotype: Being one base from a much bigger clone, this may be a read error. This sequence joins TRBV3-1 and TRBJ1-3; D gene uncertain. With 4 bases removed from V and 2 bases from J, the gap between germline ends came to 3 bases. The CDR3 consists of 12 residues. Germline assignment: CDR1 LGHDT and CDR2 YNNKEL (reference sequence). The CDR3 is CASSPPGNTIYF. The CDR3, as DNA: TGTGCCAGCAGCCCCCCTGGAAACACCATATATTTT.

This clonotype has a handful of counts. V is TRBV6-5 and J is TRBJ2-2; possibly TRBD1 or TRBD2 for D (6 bases each). Trimming took 0 bases from V and 6 from J, leaving 14 bases between them. This CDR3 is 16 amino acids long. The V gene's germline CDR1 is MNHEY and CDR2 SVGAGI. The CDR3 region is CASSYSVNREAGELFF. The CDR3 DNA sequence: TGTGCCAGCAGTTACTCGGTGAACAGGGAGGCCGGGGAGCTGTTTTTT.

Of note for this clonotype: This likely comes from a read error, as the CDR3 has no conserved phenylalanine or tryptophan at its end. J is TRBJ2-7 and V is TRBV2; possibly TRBD1 or TRBD2 for D (5 bases each). Trimming left V 1 base short and J 0 bases short, with 10 bases between. CDR1 is SNHLY and CDR2 is FYNNEI in the germline V gene. The CDR3 is 15 residues long. CDR3: CASSEDGGSSYEQYS. The CDR3 bases are TGTGCCAGCAGTGAAGATGGGGGTAGCTCCTACGAGCAGTACTCC.

This clonotype was seen more than once but under ten times. This chain uses TRBV28 with TRBJ2-3; possibly TRBD2 for D (5 bases). Per the germline V gene, CDR1 is MDHEN and CDR2 is SYDVKM. The CDR3 length is 11 residues. In nucleotides, the CDR3 is TGTGCGGTTAGCGTCGCAGATACGCAGTATTTT. Its translation: CAVSVADTQYF.